This T cell receptor beta chain was sequenced during a study of shared clonotypes between healthy human individuals. Study-wide points: Donor scarcity curtailed the genetic and exposure-history diversity represented herein. Clonotypes shared by all four donors outscored non-shared clonotypes in generation probability.

Germline-derived CDR1 and CDR2 are GTSNPN and SVGIG (reference sequence). The CDR3 is made up of 15 amino acids. V was shortened by 1 base and J by 2 bases, with 14 bases between the two germline ends. Comments on this clone: Its antigen is as yet unknown.

TCRdb keeps only in-frame clones here, not all; method: immunoSEQ multiplex PCR. The table lists around 370,000 clones, about 96% of them singletons. This receptor was taken from a man in his thirties or forties in good health. The chain links TRBV30 to TRBJ1-2, with D unclear. Specimen: memory CD8+ T cells sorted from blood. Noted subset: CD45RO+ cells pooled with CCR7-negative TemRA cells. In nucleotides, the CDR3 is TGTGCCTGGAGTGGACCCGGACTGGGAAACTATGGCTACACCTTC. Translation gives CAWSGPGLGNYGYTF.